Given below is one T cell receptor beta chain in context. The CDR3 extends over 12 amino acids. From germline, CDR1 is SEHNR and CDR2 FQNEAQ (reference sequence). Between the trimmed V and J ends, which lost 3 bases and 8 bases, there was a span of 8 bases. This record comes from a study of shared clonotypes between healthy human individuals. The table came from immunoSEQ multiplex PCR; TCRdb's copy has only in-frame clones and leaves some out. The sample carries some 2.1 million clones, 90% to 95% recorded once. The chain links TRBV7-9 to TRBJ2-1; the D is unclear. Sample: naive CD4+ T cells sorted from blood. The subset was: CD45RA+ positively selected. The clonotype originates from a young man in good health. CDR3: CASSFRSHEQFF. CDR3 DNA sequence: TGTGCCAGCAGCTTCCGCTCTCATGAGCAGTTCTTC. Filled out from reference TRBV7-9 and TRBJ2-1, the complete variable domain reads DTGVSQNPRHKITKRGQNVTFRCDPISEHNRLYWYRQTLGQGPEFLTYFQNEAQLEKSRLLSDRFSAERPKGSFSTLEIQRTEQGDSAMYLCASSFRSHEQFFGPGTRLTVL.